One T cell receptor beta chain is described in this entry. The antigen remains unidentified. The data belong to a study of T cell repertoires in cytomegalovirus infection. Study information: Indicated by public TCR beta signatures were CMV infection and matching HLA type. Study-level results: CMV carriers having the relevant HLA were flagged by cumulative public TCR beta family frequency.

A single record per CDR3 protein comes from TCRdb applying MiXCR to the reads. The data show around 310,000 distinct CDR3 sequences, roughly a sixth seen once. Germline lookup yields CDR1 SGHNT and CDR2 YYREEE (reference sequence). The CDR3 sequence is 15 residues long. V dropped 3 bases and J dropped 8; count of bases not matched to a gene: 10. The V and J genes are TRBV5-4 and TRBJ2-1, with 8 positions matching TRBD2. Sequencing was performed on PBMCs. The receptor's source is a human donor in good health (CMV status not recorded). Some clones in this sample may be carry-over from other donors' samples. CDR3 nucleotides: TGTGCCAGCAGCTGGGGACTAGTGGACGCGGATGAGCAGTTCTTC. Its translation: CASSWGLVDADEQFF. Using reference TRBV5-4 and TRBJ2-1 for the parts outside the CDR3, the full variable domain is ETGVTQSPTHLIKTRGQQVTLRCSSQSGHNTVSWYQQALGQGPQFIFQYYREEENGRGNFPPRFSGLQFPNYSSELNVNALELDDSALYLCASSWGLVDADEQFFGPGTRLTVL.